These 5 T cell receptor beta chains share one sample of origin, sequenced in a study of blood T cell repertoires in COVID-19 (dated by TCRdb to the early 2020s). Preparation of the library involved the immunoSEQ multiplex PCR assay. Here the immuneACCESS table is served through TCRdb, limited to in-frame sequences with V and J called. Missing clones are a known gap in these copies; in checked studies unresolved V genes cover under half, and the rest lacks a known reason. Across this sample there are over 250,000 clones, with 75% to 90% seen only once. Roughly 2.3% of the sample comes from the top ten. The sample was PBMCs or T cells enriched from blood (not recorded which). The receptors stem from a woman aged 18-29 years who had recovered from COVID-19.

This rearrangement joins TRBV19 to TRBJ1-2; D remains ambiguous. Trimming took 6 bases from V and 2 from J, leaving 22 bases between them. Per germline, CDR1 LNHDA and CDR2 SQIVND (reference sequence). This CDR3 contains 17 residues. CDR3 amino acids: CASSTAWGGSSNYGYTF. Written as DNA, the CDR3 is TGTGCCAGTAGCACCGCTTGGGGAGGGAGCTCCAACTATGGCTACACCTTC.

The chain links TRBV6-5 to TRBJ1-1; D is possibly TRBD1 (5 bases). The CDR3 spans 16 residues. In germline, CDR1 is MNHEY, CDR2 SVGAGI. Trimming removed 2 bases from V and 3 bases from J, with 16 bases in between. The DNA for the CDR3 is TGTGCCAGCAGTTACACCTGGGGCGCGGGGGACACTGAAGCTTTCTTT. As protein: CASSYTWGAGDTEAFF.

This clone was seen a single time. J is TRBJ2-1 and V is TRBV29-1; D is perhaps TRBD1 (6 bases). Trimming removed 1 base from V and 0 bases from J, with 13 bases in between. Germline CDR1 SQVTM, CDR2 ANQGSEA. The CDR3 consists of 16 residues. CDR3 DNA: TGCAGCGTTGAAGGGACGGGACACCTCTCCTACAATGAGCAGTTCTTC. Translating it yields CSVEGTGHLSYNEQFF.

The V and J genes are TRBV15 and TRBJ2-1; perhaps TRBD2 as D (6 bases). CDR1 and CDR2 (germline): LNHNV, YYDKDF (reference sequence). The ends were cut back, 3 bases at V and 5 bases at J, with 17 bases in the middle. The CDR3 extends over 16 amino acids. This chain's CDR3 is CATSSLGTSINNEQFF. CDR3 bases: TGTGCCACCAGCAGCCTCGGGACTTCGATCAACAATGAGCAGTTCTTC.

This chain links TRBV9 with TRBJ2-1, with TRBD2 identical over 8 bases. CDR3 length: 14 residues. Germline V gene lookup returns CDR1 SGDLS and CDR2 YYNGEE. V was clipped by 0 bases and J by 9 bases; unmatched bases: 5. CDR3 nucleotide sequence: TGTGCCAGCAGCGTAGCAACCCGGGGGGGTGAGCAGTTCTTC. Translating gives CASSVATRGGEQFF.